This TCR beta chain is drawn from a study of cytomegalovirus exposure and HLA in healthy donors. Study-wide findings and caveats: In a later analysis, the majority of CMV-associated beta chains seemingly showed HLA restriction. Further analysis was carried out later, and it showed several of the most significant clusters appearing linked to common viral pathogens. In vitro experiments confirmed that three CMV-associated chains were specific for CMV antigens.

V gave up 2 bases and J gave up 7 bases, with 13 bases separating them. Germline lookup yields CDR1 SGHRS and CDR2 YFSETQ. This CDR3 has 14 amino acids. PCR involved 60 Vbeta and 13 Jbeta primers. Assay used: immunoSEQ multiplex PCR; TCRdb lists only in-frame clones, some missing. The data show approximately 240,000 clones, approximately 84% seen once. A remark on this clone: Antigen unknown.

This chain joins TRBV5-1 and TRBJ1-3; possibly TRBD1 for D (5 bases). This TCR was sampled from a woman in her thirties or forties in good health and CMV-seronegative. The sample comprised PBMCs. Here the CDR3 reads CASSFGAETNTIYF. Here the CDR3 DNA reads TGCGCCAGCAGCTTTGGGGCCGAGACTAACACCATATATTTT.